These 26 T cell receptor beta chains were all obtained from the same sample, sequenced in a study of control samples from healthy donors and cancer patients (dated by TCRdb to the early 2020s). The library was built by means of the immunoSEQ multiplex PCR assay. As stored in TCRdb, this immuneACCESS dataset retains in-frame rearrangements with V and J assigned. A fraction of the clones does not appear; measured against another copy, unresolved V genes explain less than half of the discrepancy, and the remainder lacks a known reason. This sample gives 50,000 or so clones in total; roughly 94% of them show up just once. Approximately 2.2% of the sample is in the top ten clones. The material sequenced was blood. All receptors derive from a man in his thirties or forties in good health.

V and J are TRBV4-3 and TRBJ2-2; 7 positions match TRBD1. This CDR3 has 15 amino acids. The V gene end was trimmed by 3 bases and the J gene end by 6 bases; junction bases not matched to a gene: 7. In germline, CDR1 is LGHNA, CDR2 YSLEER. The CDR3 coding sequence is TGCGCCAGCAGCCAGGTTGACAGGGACGCCGGGGAGCTGTTTTTT. Translating gives CASSQVDRDAGELFF.

This clone appeared once. The chain has TRBV20-1 and TRBJ1-5; D remains ambiguous. This CDR3 spans 13 amino acids. Germline CDR1 is DFQATT and CDR2 is SNEGSKA (reference sequence). V was trimmed by 4 bases and J by 1 base, leaving 8 bases between them. Here the CDR3 reads CSAIDISNQPQHF. CDR3 DNA: TGCAGTGCTATTGACATCAGCAATCAGCCCCAGCATTTT.

This chain connects TRBV3-1 (or the pseudogene TRBV3-2) to TRBJ1-6, with D possibly TRBD1 on 5 matching bases. The CDR3 runs 13 residues. Trimming pared 3 bases from V and 5 bases from J, leaving 5 bases between. Germline V gene sequence: CDR1 LGHDT, CDR2 YNNKEL (reference sequence). The CDR3 DNA follows: TGTGCCAGCAGCCACAGGGATAATTCACCCCTCCACTTT. It codes for CASSHRDNSPLHF.

This chain uses TRBV30 with TRBJ2-5; TRBD2 aligns across 9 bases. This CDR3 contains 14 residues. The V gene's germline CDR1 is GTSNPN and CDR2 SVGIG (reference sequence). V trimming: 3 bases; J trimming: 6 bases; junction bases outside the gene matches: 8. The CDR3 nucleotides read TGTGCCTGGAGCTATAGCGGGAGAGGGAAGACCCAGTACTTC. Amino acid sequence: CAWSYSGRGKTQYF.

In DNA form, the CDR3 reads TGTGCCAGCAGTTCACCGACCGGGACAACTAACTATGGCTACACCTTC. Translating it yields CASSSPTGTTNYGYTF. The V call is TRBV6-5, the J call TRBJ1-2; weak D call: TRBD1 (6 bases). Germline V gene lookup returns CDR1 MNHEY and CDR2 SVGAGI. This CDR3 is built from 16 residues. Trimming took 4 bases from V and 0 from J, leaving 15 bases between them.

The chain recombines TRBV9 with TRBJ2-7; unclear D gene. CDR3 size: 14 residues. V lost 0 bases and J 2 bases, leaving 9 bases between the germline ends. Germline lookup yields CDR1 SGDLS and CDR2 YYNGEE. The CDR3 coding sequence is TGTGCCAGCAGCGTAGGGGCCGAACCCTACGAGCAGTACTTC. It encodes CASSVGAEPYEQYF.

The chain combines TRBV28 with TRBJ1-2; 9 positions agree with TRBD1. From germline, CDR1 is MDHEN and CDR2 SYDVKM. CDR3 length equals 12 residues. V shed 7 bases and J 8 bases; nucleotides not matched to a gene: 5. The CDR3 bases are TGTGCCAGCAATAACAGGGGGCGCGGCTACACCTTC. Protein sequence: CASNNRGRGYTF.

This clone was counted only a few times. V and J are TRBV6-4 and TRBJ2-3; tentative D call: TRBD2 (5 bases). The V gene's germline CDR1 is MRHNA and CDR2 SNTAGT. Trimming shortened V by 2 bases and J by 1 base, and 7 bases separated the two germline ends. The CDR3 totals 14 residues. The DNA for the CDR3 is TGTGCCAGCAGTGACGGGAGAGGCACAGATACGCAGTATTTT. Protein sequence: CASSDGRGTDTQYF.

The chain links TRBV28 to TRBJ1-1, with D possibly matching TRBD1 (6 bases). The V and J ends lost 1 base and 1 base respectively, with 10 bases between them. The CDR3 runs to 15 residues. From germline, CDR1 is MDHEN and CDR2 SYDVKM. The CDR3 DNA reads as TGTGCCAGCAGTTTATTACAGGGTTGGAACACTGAAGCTTTCTTT. It codes for CASSLLQGWNTEAFF.

The rearrangement links TRBV30 to TRBJ2-7; 9 bases line up with TRBD2. V lost 2 bases to trimming and J lost 4 bases; unmatched junction nucleotides: 9. The CDR3 spans 15 residues. Germline CDR1 and CDR2: GTSNPN and SVGIG (reference sequence). The CDR3: CAWSPSVLAGYEQYF. CDR3 DNA sequence: TGTGCCTGGAGTCCTTCGGTCCTAGCGGGGTACGAGCAGTACTTC.

The chain carries TRBV7-3 and TRBJ2-2; 13 nucleotides agree with TRBD2. V lost 4 bases, J lost 4 bases, and 3 bases stayed unmatched. Germline assignment: CDR1 SGHTA and CDR2 FQGTGA. This CDR3 has 16 residues. CDR3 region: CASSSRLAGGTGELFF. CDR3 sequence (DNA): TGTGCCAGCAGCTCACGACTAGCGGGAGGCACCGGGGAGCTGTTTTTT.

V is TRBV4-1 and J is TRBJ1-1; D unresolved. The CDR3 runs to 13 residues. Germline V gene lookup returns CDR1 MGHRA and CDR2 YSYEKL. V was trimmed by 3 bases and J by 2 bases, leaving 7 bases between them. CDR3: CASSQGPNTEAFF. The CDR3 nucleotides read TGCGCCAGCAGCCAGGGCCCCAACACTGAAGCTTTCTTT.

The V and J genes are TRBV29-1 and TRBJ2-3; 15 bases match TRBD2. V shed 7 bases and J 2 bases; nucleotides not matched to a gene: 13. CDR1 and CDR2 from the germline V gene are SQVTM and ANQGSEA. The CDR3 is 18 amino acids. In DNA form, the CDR3 reads TGCAGCGCAAACGGACTAGCGGGAGGGCCGCCCCCCACAGATACGCAGTATTTT. It encodes CSANGLAGGPPPTDTQYF.

The chain recombines TRBV5-5 with TRBJ2-6; D may be TRBD2 (5 bases). Trimming shortened V by 3 bases and J by 4 bases, and 11 bases separated the two germline ends. Germline loops: CDR1 SGHKS, CDR2 YYEKEE (reference sequence). This CDR3 is 15 amino acids long. The CDR3 reads CASSYRGAGANVLTF. CDR3 sequence (DNA): TGTGCCAGCAGCTACCGGGGTGCAGGGGCCAACGTCCTGACTTTC.

The chain carries TRBV10-3 and TRBJ1-1, with D possibly TRBD1 on 5 matching bases. V was shortened by 8 bases and J by 0 bases, with 13 bases between the two germline ends. The germline V gene encodes CDR1 ENHRY and CDR2 SYGVKD. This CDR3 has 14 amino acids. The chain's CDR3 is CAIGEGPMNTEAFF. In nucleotides, the CDR3 is TGTGCCATCGGGGAGGGGCCAATGAACACTGAAGCTTTCTTT.

The chain combines TRBV6-5 with TRBJ2-7, with D possibly being TRBD2 (5 bases). Trimming shortened V by 0 bases and J by 0 bases, and 9 bases separated the two germline ends. Germline V gene lookup returns CDR1 MNHEY and CDR2 SVGAGI. This CDR3 region has 15 residues. CDR3 loop: CASSYSGISSYEQYF. CDR3 DNA sequence: TGTGCCAGCAGTTACTCCGGGATTTCCTCCTACGAGCAGTACTTC.

The chain is built from TRBV3-1 (or the pseudogene TRBV3-2) and TRBJ2-1; TRBD2 agrees at 9 bases. CDR1 is LGHDT and CDR2 is YNNKEL in the germline V gene (reference sequence). This CDR3 is built from 15 residues. The V and J ends lost 2 bases and 6 bases, in that order; junction bases with no gene match: 5. The CDR3 region is CASSQLSGRRNEQFF. CDR3 bases: TGTGCCAGCAGCCAACTTAGCGGGAGACGCAATGAGCAGTTCTTC.

The CDR3, as DNA: TGTGCCAGCAGTTTATACTTTCCTCTAGCGGCGGCCTACGAGCAGTACTTC. This encodes CASSLYFPLAAAYEQYF. The rearrangement uses TRBV27 and TRBJ2-7; 7 bases fit TRBD2. The V gene end was trimmed by 1 base and the J gene end by 2 bases; junction bases not matched to a gene: 11. CDR1 is MNHEY and CDR2 is SMNVEV in the germline V gene (reference sequence). The CDR3 is 17 amino acids.

The chain recombines TRBV7-9 with TRBJ2-2; 12 bases match TRBD1. The CDR3 covers 18 residues. The J segment lost 4 bases and the V segment lost 5 bases, leaving 11 bases of the junction unmatched. Per germline, CDR1 SEHNR and CDR2 FQNEAQ (reference sequence). The CDR3 sequence is CASSKGEGTGGFTGELFF. For the CDR3, the DNA is TGTGCCAGCAGCAAAGGGGAGGGGACAGGGGGCTTCACCGGGGAGCTGTTTTTT.

The chain carries TRBV12-3 or TRBV12-4 and TRBJ2-4; 7 positions match TRBD1. Unmatched junction bases numbered 6, after V lost 7 bases and J lost 6 bases. This CDR3 contains 13 residues. The chain's CDR3 is CASKGTALNIQYF. The CDR3 DNA sequence: TGTGCCAGCAAAGGGACAGCCCTAAACATTCAGTACTTC.

The chain combines TRBV4-1 with TRBJ2-2, with TRBD2 as a possible D gene (5 bases). The V and J ends lost 4 bases and 5 bases respectively, with 17 bases between them. The CDR3 sequence is 16 residues long. CDR1 is MGHRA, CDR2 YSYEKL, per germline. The CDR3 loop is CASSREAQPGTGELFF. The CDR3 region has the DNA TGCGCCAGCAGCCGAGAGGCACAGCCGGGAACCGGGGAGCTGTTTTTT.

The chain links TRBV27 to TRBJ2-7; D gene unclear. Germline-derived CDR1 and CDR2 are MNHEY and SMNVEV (reference sequence). This CDR3 region has 13 residues. V lost 5 bases and J 2 bases, leaving 10 bases between the germline ends. CDR3 sequence reads: CASSLSQTYEQYF. CDR3 coding DNA: TGTGCCAGCAGTCTAAGCCAGACCTACGAGCAGTACTTC.

The chain recombines TRBV28 with TRBJ1-2; D gene ambiguous. Between the trimmed V and J ends, which lost 8 bases and 7 bases, there was a span of 14 bases. Germline V CDR1 and CDR2: MDHEN, SYDVKM. The CDR3 consists of 12 residues. The CDR3 loop reads CASLVGRGGYTF. CDR3 sequence (DNA): TGTGCCAGCTTGGTAGGGCGGGGTGGCTACACCTTC.

The chain recombines TRBV5-8 with TRBJ1-6; TRBD1 matches 8 bases. Trimming cost V 0 bases and J 8 bases; bases outside gene matches: 1. Looked up from germline, CDR1 is SGHTS and CDR2 is YDEGEE. The CDR3 runs 14 residues. CDR3 DNA sequence: TGTGCCAGCAGCTTGGTACAGGGGGATTCACCCCTCCACTTT. Encoded protein: CASSLVQGDSPLHF.

This chain links TRBV7-3 with TRBJ1-1; the match to TRBD1 covers 7 bases. Germline loops: CDR1 SGHTA, CDR2 FQGTGA. V lost 3 bases, J lost 5 bases, and 15 bases stayed unmatched. The CDR3 spans 17 residues. As DNA, the CDR3 is TGTGCCAGCAGCTTGTTAGGAGCCGCAGGGGGAAGGACTGAAGCTTTCTTT. This translates into CASSLLGAAGGRTEAFF.

This sequence joins TRBV6-2 or TRBV6-3 and TRBJ2-7, with D perhaps TRBD2 (6 bases). V lost 2 bases and J 4 bases, leaving 18 bases between the germline ends. Per the germline V gene, CDR1 is MNHEY and CDR2 is SVGEGT. The CDR3 spans 16 residues. CDR3 in amino acids: CASSYTGGSGPYEQYF. The CDR3 nucleotides are TGTGCCAGCAGTTACACCGGGGGTAGCGGTCCATACGAGCAGTACTTC.